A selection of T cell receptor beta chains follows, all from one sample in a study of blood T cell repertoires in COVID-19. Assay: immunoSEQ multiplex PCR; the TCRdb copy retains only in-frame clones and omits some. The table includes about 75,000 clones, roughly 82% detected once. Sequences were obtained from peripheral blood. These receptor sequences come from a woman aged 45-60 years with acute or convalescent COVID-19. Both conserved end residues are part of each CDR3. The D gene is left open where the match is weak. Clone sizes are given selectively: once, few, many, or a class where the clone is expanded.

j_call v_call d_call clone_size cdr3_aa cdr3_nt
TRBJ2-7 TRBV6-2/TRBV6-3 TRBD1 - CASSDRGREQYF TGTGCCAGCAGCGACAGGGGACGCGAGCAGTACTTC
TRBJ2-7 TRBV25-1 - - CASTRQGWYEQYF TGTGCCAGCACTCGGCAGGGCTGGTACGAGCAGTACTTC
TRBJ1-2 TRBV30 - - CAWGADTNYGYTF TGTGCCTGGGGGGCGGACACTAACTATGGCTACACCTTC
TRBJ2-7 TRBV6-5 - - CASSYSSFYEQYF TGTGCCAGCAGTTACTCGTCTTTCTACGAGCAGTACTTC
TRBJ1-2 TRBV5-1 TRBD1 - CASSLVGGQGIGYTF TGCGCCAGCAGCTTGGTCGGGGGACAGGGCATCGGCTACACCTTC
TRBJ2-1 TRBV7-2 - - CASTPQRDNEQFF TGTGCCAGCACCCCTCAGCGGGACAATGAGCAGTTCTTC
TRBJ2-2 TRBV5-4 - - CASSRRGPYAGELFF TGTGCCAGCAGCCGTCGAGGGCCGTATGCCGGGGAGCTGTTTTTT
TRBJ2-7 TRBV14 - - CASSPILSGEQYF TGTGCCAGCAGCCCAATTTTGTCCGGCGAGCAGTACTTC
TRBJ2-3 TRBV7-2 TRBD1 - CASSLRGPTDTQYF TGTGCCAGCAGCTTAAGGGGGCCTACAGATACGCAGTATTTT
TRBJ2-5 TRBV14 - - CASSQDLRGETQYF TGTGCCAGCAGCCAAGATCTACGGGGAGAGACCCAGTACTTC
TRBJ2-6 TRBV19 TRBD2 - CASRVAGVGANVLTF TGTGCCAGTAGAGTAGCGGGAGTTGGGGCCAACGTCCTGACTTTC
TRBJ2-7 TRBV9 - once CASSVAPSGAYEQYF TGTGCCAGCAGCGTAGCCCCATCCGGGGCCTACGAGCAGTACTTC
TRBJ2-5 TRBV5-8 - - CASSLGGQNVETQYF TGTGCCAGCAGCTTGGGGGGGCAAAATGTGGAGACCCAGTACTTC
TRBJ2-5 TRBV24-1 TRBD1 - CATSPRTGPQETQYF TGTGCCACCAGCCCCCGGACAGGGCCTCAAGAGACCCAGTACTTC
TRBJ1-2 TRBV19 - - CASSMARKRGYTF TGTGCCAGTAGTATGGCCAGAAAGCGTGGCTACACCTTC
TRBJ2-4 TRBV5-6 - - CASSSLGVAKNIQYF TGTGCCAGCAGCTCCTTAGGGGTGGCCAAAAACATTCAGTACTTC
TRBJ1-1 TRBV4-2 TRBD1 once CASSQKSGQGQASKAFF TGTGCCAGCAGCCAAAAGTCGGGACAGGGCCAGGCTAGTAAGGCTTTCTTT
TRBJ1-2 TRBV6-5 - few CASSSIRKPSNYGYTF TGTGCCAGCAGTTCAATCAGGAAACCCTCTAACTATGGCTACACCTTC
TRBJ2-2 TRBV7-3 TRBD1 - CASSLRGRDTGELFF TGTGCCAGCAGCTTGAGGGGGCGGGACACCGGGGAGCTGTTTTTT
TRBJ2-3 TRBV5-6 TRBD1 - CASKGQGADTQYF TGTGCCAGCAAGGGACAGGGCGCAGATACGCAGTATTTT
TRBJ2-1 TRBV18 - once CASSPMTSRVGNEQFF TGTGCCAGCTCACCGATGACTAGTAGGGTGGGGAATGAGCAGTTCTTC
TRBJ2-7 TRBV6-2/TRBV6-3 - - CASSYGLTADLRLNF TGTGCCAGCAGTTACGGACTCACGGCAGACCTACGCCTGAACTTC
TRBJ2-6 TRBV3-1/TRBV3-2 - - CASRLGQKISGANVLTF TGTGCCAGCAGGTTAGGACAGAAAATCTCTGGGGCCAACGTCCTGACTTTC
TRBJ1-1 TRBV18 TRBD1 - CASSPGQAGAGTEAFF TGTGCCAGCTCACCTGGACAGGCAGGGGCGGGCACTGAAGCTTTCTTT
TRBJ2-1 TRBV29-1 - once CSVGSEPYNEQFF TGCAGCGTTGGTAGCGAGCCTTACAATGAGCAGTTCTTC
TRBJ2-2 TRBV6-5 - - CASQGQTNTGELFF TGTGCCAGCCAGGGACAAACAAACACCGGGGAGCTGTTTTTT
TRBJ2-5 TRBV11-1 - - CASSLGVATGETQYF TGTGCCAGCAGCTTAGGAGTGGCGACGGGGGAGACCCAGTACTTC
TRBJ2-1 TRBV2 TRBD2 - CASSRLAGGGDEQFF TGTGCCAGCAGTCGACTAGCGGGGGGCGGCGATGAGCAGTTCTTC
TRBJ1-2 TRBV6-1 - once CASSEAVLYGGYTF TGTGCCAGCAGTGAAGCGGTCCTATACGGTGGCTACACCTTC
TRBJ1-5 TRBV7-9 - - CASSYSAGVRGNQPQHF TGTGCCAGCAGCTACTCGGCCGGGGTTAGGGGCAATCAGCCCCAGCATTTT
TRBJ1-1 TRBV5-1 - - CASSVAGMNTEAFF TGCGCCAGCAGTGTCGCGGGTATGAACACTGAAGCTTTCTTT
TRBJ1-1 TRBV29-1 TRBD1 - CSYRTGGEAFF TGCAGCTATAGGACAGGGGGTGAAGCTTTCTTT
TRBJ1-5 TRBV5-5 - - CASSDRYERGGNQPQHF TGTGCCAGCAGCGACAGATACGAAAGGGGTGGCAATCAGCCCCAGCATTTT
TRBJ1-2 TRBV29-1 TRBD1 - CSVALAGTGAYGYTF TGCAGCGTCGCCCTGGCGGGGACAGGGGCATATGGCTACACCTTC
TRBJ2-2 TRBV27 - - CARSNTGELFF TGTGCCAGGTCAAATACCGGGGAGCTGTTTTTT
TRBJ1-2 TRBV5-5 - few CASSFRGGNYGYTF TGTGCCAGCAGCTTCAGGGGCGGGAACTATGGCTACACCTTC
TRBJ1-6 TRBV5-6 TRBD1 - CASSRGTGGRNSPLHF TGTGCCAGCAGCCGAGGGACAGGGGGCCGGAATTCACCCCTCCACTTT
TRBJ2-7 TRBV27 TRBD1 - CASSAVQGQGGREQYF TGTGCCAGCAGTGCCGTTCAAGGACAGGGGGGTAGGGAGCAGTACTTC
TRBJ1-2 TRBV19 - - CASSTVDTISYGYTF TGTGCCAGTAGTACAGTGGACACGATTTCTTATGGCTACACCTTC
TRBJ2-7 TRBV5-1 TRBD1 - CASSPGQVPGEQYF TGCGCCAGCAGCCCGGGACAGGTCCCGGGGGAGCAGTACTTC
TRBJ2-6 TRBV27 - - CASSGLQGSAGANVLTF TGTGCCAGCAGTGGTCTACAGGGTTCGGCCGGGGCCAACGTCCTGACTTTC
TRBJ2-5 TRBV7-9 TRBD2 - CASSLYLGVAGIAVETQYF TGTGCCAGCAGCTTATACCTCGGGGTAGCGGGGATTGCTGTGGAGACCCAGTACTTC